The sample holds a few counts of the clone carrying this T cell receptor (beta chain). This sample is part of a study of T cells after yellow fever vaccination. Per germline, CDR1 SGHRS and CDR2 YFSETQ. With V trimmed by 0 bases and J by 8 bases, 5 bases remained unmatched. The CDR3 extends over 14 amino acids. TCRdb re-analysed the 5' RACE reads in MiXCR, keeping a single row per CDR3 protein. The data show some 350,000 distinct CDR3 sequences, with 4.1% seen just once and 20% to 25% held by the top ten. The TCR comes from a man aged 18 to 29 who received the YFV17D yellow fever vaccine. Sequencing was performed on PBMCs, taken 5 days after the yellow fever booster vaccination. The rearrangement joins TRBV5-1 to TRBJ2-1, with 7 bases lining up with TRBD1. The CDR3 sequence is CASSLATGADEQFF. The CDR3 bases are TGCGCCAGCAGCTTGGCTACAGGGGCGGATGAGCAGTTCTTC.